Sequencing of this T cell receptor beta chain was carried out in a study of T cell responses to AZD1222 COVID-19 vaccine. Some clones are missing from TCRdb's copy, which holds only in-frame ones; the method was immunoSEQ multiplex PCR. The table lists 75,000 to 100,000 clones, around 88% of them singletons, with 7.5% in the top ten. V dropped 2 bases and J dropped 4; count of bases not matched to a gene: 8. The CDR3 length is 16 residues. Germline CDR1 reads LGHDT; CDR2 reads YNNKEL (reference sequence). The V gene is TRBV3-1 (or the pseudogene TRBV3-2), the J gene TRBJ2-1; TRBD1 aligns across 7 bases. Material: peripheral blood, obtained on day 0 of AZD1222 vaccination. The receptor was isolated from an adult in good health. DNA for the CDR3: TGTGCCAGCAGCCAACGTAAAACAGGGGAATACAATGAGCAGTTCTTC. Translating gives CASSQRKTGEYNEQFF.